These T cell receptor beta chains were read from a single sample in a study of T cell responses to AZD1222 COVID-19 vaccine. Libraries were prepared by immunoSEQ multiplex PCR; TCRdb keeps only in-frame clonotypes and omits some of them. The table has 8,000 to 9,000 clones, 70% to 90% seen once. The sequenced sample was peripheral blood, obtained 28 days after the second AZD1222 dose. The receptors were sampled from an adult who received the AZD1222 COVID-19 vaccine. Each CDR3 is given with its conserved first and last residue. Each record gives: D gene, J gene, V gene, CDR3 protein. A D gene is named only where the DNA matches it firmly.

D: .; J: TRBJ1-1; V: TRBV19; CDR3: CASSPLGSLDTEAFF
D: .; J: TRBJ2-6; V: TRBV24-1; CDR3: CAIRAGKAGANVLTF
D: .; J: TRBJ1-1; V: TRBV7-2; CDR3: CASSSPIGRDTEAFF
D: .; J: TRBJ1-1; V: TRBV2; CDR3: CASMRDTHYTEAFF
D: .; J: TRBJ2-2; V: TRBV7-9; CDR3: CASSLGAANTGELFF
D: TRBD2; J: TRBJ2-1; V: TRBV7-8; CDR3: CASSLAGTRNNEQFF
D: TRBD2; J: TRBJ2-1; V: TRBV4-1; CDR3: CASRHGTSGRPYNEQFF
D: .; J: TRBJ1-2; V: TRBV4-2; CDR3: CASSQDGYTF
D: TRBD1; J: TRBJ1-5; V: TRBV2; CDR3: CASSEMGQLNQPQHF
D: TRBD1; J: TRBJ1-2; V: TRBV4-3; CDR3: CASSHSPTGMDYGYTF
D: .; J: TRBJ2-3; V: TRBV6-4; CDR3: CASSDDSADTQYF
D: TRBD2; J: TRBJ2-7; V: TRBV5-5; CDR3: CASSLFLAGGYEQYF
D: .; J: TRBJ1-1; V: TRBV5-1; CDR3: CASSVRDPGHTEAFF
D: TRBD2; J: TRBJ2-3; V: TRBV6-4; CDR3: CARRAGGHRDTQYF
D: .; J: TRBJ1-1; V: TRBV12-5; CDR3: CASGFGPPTNTKAFF
D: TRBD1; J: TRBJ2-3; V: TRBV9; CDR3: CASSATGADTQYF
D: .; J: TRBJ2-2; V: TRBV5-1; CDR3: CASSVGPQGARAGEEVF
D: TRBD1; J: TRBJ1-5; V: TRBV2; CDR3: CASNSEQGAGQPQHF
D: .; J: TRBJ1-3; V: TRBV4-1; CDR3: CASSPRQHSGNTIYF
D: TRBD2; J: TRBJ2-3; V: TRBV7-2; CDR3: CASSLGLAGGTDTQYF
D: .; J: TRBJ1-6; V: TRBV9; CDR3: CASSVGDILSPLHF
D: TRBD1; J: TRBJ2-1; V: TRBV28; CDR3: CASSFFITGGSYNEQFF
D: .; J: TRBJ1-2; V: TRBV5-1; CDR3: CASSSRDGMFGYTF
D: .; J: TRBJ2-7; V: TRBV5-1; CDR3: CASSLATGHEQYF
D: TRBD2; J: TRBJ2-7; V: TRBV7-8; CDR3: CASSLGISGGHEQYF
D: TRBD1; J: TRBJ1-3; V: TRBV10-3; CDR3: CAISEQGARNTIYF